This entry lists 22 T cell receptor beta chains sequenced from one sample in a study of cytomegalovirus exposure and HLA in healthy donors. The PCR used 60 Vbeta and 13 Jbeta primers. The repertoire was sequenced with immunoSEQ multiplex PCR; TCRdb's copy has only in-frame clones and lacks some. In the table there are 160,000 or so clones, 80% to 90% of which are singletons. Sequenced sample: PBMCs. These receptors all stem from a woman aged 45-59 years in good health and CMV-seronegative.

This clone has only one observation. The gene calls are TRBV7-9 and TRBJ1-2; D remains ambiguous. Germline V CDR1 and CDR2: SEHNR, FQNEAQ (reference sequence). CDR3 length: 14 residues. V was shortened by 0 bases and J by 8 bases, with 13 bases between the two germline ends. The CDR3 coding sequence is TGTGCCAGCAGCTTAGCTGCCGAAACGGGGGGCTACACCTTC. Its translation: CASSLAAETGGYTF.

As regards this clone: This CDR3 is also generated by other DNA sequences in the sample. The CDR3 here is CASSLLVSTDTQYF. CDR3 nucleotide sequence: TGTGCCAGCAGCTTACTAGTGAGCACAGATACGCAGTATTTT. The chain couples TRBV11-2 to TRBJ2-3; the D is unclear. V was shortened by 2 bases and J by 0 bases, with 6 bases between the two germline ends. Germline values: CDR1 SGHAT, CDR2 FQNNGV. CDR3 size: 14 residues.

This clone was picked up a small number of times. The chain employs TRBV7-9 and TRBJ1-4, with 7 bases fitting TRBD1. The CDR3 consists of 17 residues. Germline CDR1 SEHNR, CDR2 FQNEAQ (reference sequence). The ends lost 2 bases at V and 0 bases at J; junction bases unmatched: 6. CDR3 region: CASSLQQGVATNEKLFF. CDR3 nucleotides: TGTGCCAGCAGCTTACAGCAGGGGGTTGCAACTAATGAAAAACTGTTTTTT.

CDR3 nucleotides: TGTGCTAGTGGTTTGGTACCTAGCGTCTACAATGAGCAGTTCTTC. Its protein is CASGLVPSVYNEQFF. V and J are TRBV12-5 and TRBJ2-1; tentatively, D is TRBD2 (6 bases). Trimming shortened V by 0 bases and J by 3 bases, and 9 bases separated the two germline ends. The germline V gene has CDR1 LGHNT and CDR2 FRNRAP. The CDR3 has 15 amino acids.

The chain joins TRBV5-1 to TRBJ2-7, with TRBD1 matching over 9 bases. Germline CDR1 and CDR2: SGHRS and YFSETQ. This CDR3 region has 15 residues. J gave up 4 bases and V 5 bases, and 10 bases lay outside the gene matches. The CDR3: CASRSGQGTVYEQYF. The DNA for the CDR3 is TGCGCCAGCAGATCTGGACAGGGGACAGTTTACGAGCAGTACTTC. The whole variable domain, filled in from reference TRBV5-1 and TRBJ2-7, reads KAGVTQTPRYLIKTRGQQVTLSCSPISGHRSVSWYQQTPGQGLQFLFEYFSETQRNKGNFPGRFSGRQFSNSRSEMNVSTLELGDSALYLCASRSGQGTVYEQYFGPGTRLTVT.

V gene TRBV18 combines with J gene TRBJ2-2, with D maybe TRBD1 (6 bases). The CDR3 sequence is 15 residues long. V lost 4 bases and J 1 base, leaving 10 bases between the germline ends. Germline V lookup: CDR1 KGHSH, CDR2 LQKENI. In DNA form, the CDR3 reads TGTGCCAGCTCACTTGGACAGCTGAACACCGGGGAGCTGTTTTTT. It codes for CASSLGQLNTGELFF.

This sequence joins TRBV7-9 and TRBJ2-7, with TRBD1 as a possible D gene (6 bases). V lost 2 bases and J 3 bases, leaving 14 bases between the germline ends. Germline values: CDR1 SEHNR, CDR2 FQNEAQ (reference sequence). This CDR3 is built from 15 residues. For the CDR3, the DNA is TGTGCCAGCAGCTTATCAGGGGCTGAGTACTACGAGCAGTACTTC. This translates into CASSLSGAEYYEQYF.

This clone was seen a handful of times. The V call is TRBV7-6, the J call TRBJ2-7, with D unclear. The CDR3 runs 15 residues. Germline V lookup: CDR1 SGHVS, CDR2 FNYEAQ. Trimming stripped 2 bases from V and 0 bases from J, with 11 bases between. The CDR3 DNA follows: TGTGCCAGCAGCTTACTCCCAGGTTCCTCCTACGAGCAGTACTTC. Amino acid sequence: CASSLLPGSSYEQYF.

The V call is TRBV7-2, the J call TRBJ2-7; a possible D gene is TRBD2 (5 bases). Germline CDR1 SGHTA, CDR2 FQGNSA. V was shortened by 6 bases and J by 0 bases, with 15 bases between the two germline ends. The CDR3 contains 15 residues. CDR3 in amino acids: CASSRYEGSSYEQYF. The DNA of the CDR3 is TGTGCCAGCAGTCGCTATGAGGGTTCCTCCTACGAGCAGTACTTC.

The CDR3 DNA sequence: TGTGCCAGCAGTGAATTACTAGCGGGGTCCCCTGAGCAGTTCTTC. Protein sequence: CASSELLAGSPEQFF. The V gene is TRBV6-1, the J gene TRBJ2-1; 10 bases line up with TRBD2. With V trimmed by 2 bases and J by 9 bases, 7 bases remained unmatched. This CDR3 comprises 15 residues. Germline loops: CDR1 MNHNS, CDR2 SASEGT.

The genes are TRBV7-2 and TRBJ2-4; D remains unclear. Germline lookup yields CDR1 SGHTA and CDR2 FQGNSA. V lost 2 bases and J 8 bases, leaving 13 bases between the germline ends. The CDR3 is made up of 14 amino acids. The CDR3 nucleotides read TGTGCCAGCAGCTTATTAGTTACCGAGGACATTCAGTACTTC. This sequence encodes CASSLLVTEDIQYF.

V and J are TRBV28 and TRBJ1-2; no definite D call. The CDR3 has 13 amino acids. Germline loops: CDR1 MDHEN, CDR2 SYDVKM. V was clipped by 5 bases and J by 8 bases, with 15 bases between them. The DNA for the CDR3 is TGTGCCAGCAGTCTCAGGAGGGAAGGCGGCTACACCTTC. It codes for CASSLRREGGYTF.

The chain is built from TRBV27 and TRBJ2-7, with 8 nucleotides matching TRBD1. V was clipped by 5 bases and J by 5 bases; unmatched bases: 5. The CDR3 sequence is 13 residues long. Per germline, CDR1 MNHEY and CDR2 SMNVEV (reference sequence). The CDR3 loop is CASSPKDRDEQYF. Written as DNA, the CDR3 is TGTGCCAGCAGTCCCAAGGACAGGGACGAGCAGTACTTC.

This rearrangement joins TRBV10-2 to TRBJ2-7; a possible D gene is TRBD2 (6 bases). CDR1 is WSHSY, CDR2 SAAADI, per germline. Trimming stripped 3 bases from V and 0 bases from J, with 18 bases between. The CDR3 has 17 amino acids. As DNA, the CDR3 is TGCGCCAGCAGTGACCCGGGGCTTGCGGGGATCTCCTACGAGCAGTACTTC. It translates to CASSDPGLAGISYEQYF.

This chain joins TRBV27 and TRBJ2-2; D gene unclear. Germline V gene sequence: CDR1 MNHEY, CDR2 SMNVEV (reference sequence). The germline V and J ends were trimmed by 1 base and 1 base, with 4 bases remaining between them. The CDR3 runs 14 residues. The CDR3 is CASSLWRNTGELFF. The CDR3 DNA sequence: TGTGCCAGCAGTTTATGGAGGAACACCGGGGAGCTGTTTTTT.

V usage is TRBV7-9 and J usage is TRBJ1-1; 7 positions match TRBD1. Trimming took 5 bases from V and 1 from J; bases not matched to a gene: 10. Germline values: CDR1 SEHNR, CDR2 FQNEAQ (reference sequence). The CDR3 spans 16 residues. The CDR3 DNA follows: TGTGCCAGCAGCAAGGGGGGACAGAGGGCGAACACTGAAGCTTTCTTT. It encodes CASSKGGQRANTEAFF.

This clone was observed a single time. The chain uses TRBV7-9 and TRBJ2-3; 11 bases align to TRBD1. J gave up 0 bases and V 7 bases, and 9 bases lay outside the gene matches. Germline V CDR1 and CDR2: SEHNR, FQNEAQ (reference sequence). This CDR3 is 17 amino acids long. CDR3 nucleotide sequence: TGTGCCAGCAAACGTGCGGGGACAGGGGGTAGCACAGATACGCAGTATTTT. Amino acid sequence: CASKRAGTGGSTDTQYF.

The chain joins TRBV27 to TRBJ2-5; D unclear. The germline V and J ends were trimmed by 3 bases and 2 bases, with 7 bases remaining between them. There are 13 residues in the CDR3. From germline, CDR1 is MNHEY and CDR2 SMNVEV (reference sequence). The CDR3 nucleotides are TGTGCCAGCAGTTTCTTCGGGCAAGAGACCCAGTACTTC. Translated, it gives CASSFFGQETQYF.

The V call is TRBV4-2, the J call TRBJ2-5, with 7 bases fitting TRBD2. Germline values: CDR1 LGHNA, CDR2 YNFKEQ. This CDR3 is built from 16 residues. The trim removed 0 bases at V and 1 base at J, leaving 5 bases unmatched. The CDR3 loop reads CASSQDPQRGQETQYF. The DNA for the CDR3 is TGTGCCAGCAGCCAAGATCCCCAGCGGGGCCAAGAGACCCAGTACTTC.

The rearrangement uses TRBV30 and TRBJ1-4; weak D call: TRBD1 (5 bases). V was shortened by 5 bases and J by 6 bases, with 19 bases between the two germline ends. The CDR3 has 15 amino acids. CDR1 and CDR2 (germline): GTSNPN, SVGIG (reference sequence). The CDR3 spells CAWAGVQYGHEKLFF. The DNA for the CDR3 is TGTGCCTGGGCGGGGGTACAGTACGGGCATGAAAAACTGTTTTTT.

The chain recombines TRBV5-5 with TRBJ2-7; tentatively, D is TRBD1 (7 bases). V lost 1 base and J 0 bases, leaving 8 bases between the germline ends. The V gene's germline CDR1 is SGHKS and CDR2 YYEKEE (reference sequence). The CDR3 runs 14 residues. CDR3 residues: CASSLQGGSYEQYF. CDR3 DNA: TGTGCCAGCAGCTTGCAGGGGGGCTCCTACGAGCAGTACTTC.

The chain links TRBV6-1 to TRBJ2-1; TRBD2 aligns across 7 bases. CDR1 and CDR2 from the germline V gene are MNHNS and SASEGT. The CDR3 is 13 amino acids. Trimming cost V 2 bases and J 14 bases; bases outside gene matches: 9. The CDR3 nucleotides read TGTGCCAGCAGTGAAAGAGGGATTGGGGGGGAGTTCTTC. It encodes CASSERGIGGEFF.